Below are 2 T cell receptor beta chains sequenced from a single sample in a study of T cells in pancreatic ductal adenocarcinoma. The selected patients with pancreatic ductal adenocarcinoma had surgery but no neoadjuvant therapy. Data came from immunoSEQ multiplex PCR; TCRdb stores just in-frame clones and leaves some out. This sample has approximately 18,000 clones, with about nine tenths found just once. The sequenced material came from PBMCs. Receptor source: a human donor with pancreatic ductal adenocarcinoma.

The rearrangement links TRBV5-4 to TRBJ1-3; D might be TRBD1 (5 bases). The CDR3 contains 15 residues. Germline V gene data show CDR1 as SGHNT and CDR2 as YYREEE (reference sequence). The V end was cut by 4 bases, the J end by 1 base, with 12 bases between. The CDR3 coding sequence is TGTGCCAGCAGCGGGGGGGGGATTTCTGGAAACACCATATATTTT. Translation: CASSGGGISGNTIYF.

The chain employs TRBV7-2 and TRBJ2-7; D remains ambiguous. The CDR3 loop spans 13 amino acids. The V gene's germline CDR1 is SGHTA and CDR2 FQGNSA. With 1 base removed from V and 7 bases from J, the gap between germline ends came to 11 bases. The CDR3 bases are TGTGCCAGCAGCTTAGGGTTCCTTCGGGAGCAGTACTTC. It translates to CASSLGFLREQYF.